This T cell receptor beta chain was profiled in a study of blood T cells in healthy people across ages. Study-level information: Through template switching, about one barcoded beta molecule was captured per two T cells, as measured in model experiments.

Sample-barcoded 5' priming and a J-beta primer mix drove a second PCR of roughly 6 to 12 cycles. MiXCR was run by TCRdb on the 5' RACE reads, yielding one entry per CDR3 protein. The table records roughly 720,000 distinct CDR3 sequences, 50% to 65% of them present only once. CDR3 length: 14 residues. CDR1 is MDHEN, CDR2 SYDVKM, per germline. The V end lost 6 bases, the J end lost 1 base, and 12 bases lay between the germline ends. The sample taken for sequencing was blood. The chain joins TRBV28 to TRBJ1-1; D unclear. This sequence was found in a man older than 75 in good health. CDR3: CASSPPSPNTEAFF. CDR3 nucleotides: TGTGCCAGCAGCCCCCCCAGTCCGAACACTGAAGCTTTCTTT.